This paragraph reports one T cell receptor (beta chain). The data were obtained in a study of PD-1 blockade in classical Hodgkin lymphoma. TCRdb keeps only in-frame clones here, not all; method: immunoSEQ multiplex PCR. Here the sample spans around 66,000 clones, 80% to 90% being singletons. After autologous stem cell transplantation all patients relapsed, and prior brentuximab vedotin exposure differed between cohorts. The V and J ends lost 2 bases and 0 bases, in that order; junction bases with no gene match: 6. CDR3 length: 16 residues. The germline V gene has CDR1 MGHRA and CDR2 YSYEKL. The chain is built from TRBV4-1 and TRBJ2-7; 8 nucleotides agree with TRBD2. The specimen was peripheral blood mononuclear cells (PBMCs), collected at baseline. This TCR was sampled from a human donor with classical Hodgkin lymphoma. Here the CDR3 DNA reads TGCGCCAGCAGCCAACAATTAGCGGGATCCTCCTACGAGCAGTACTTC. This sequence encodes CASSQQLAGSSYEQYF.